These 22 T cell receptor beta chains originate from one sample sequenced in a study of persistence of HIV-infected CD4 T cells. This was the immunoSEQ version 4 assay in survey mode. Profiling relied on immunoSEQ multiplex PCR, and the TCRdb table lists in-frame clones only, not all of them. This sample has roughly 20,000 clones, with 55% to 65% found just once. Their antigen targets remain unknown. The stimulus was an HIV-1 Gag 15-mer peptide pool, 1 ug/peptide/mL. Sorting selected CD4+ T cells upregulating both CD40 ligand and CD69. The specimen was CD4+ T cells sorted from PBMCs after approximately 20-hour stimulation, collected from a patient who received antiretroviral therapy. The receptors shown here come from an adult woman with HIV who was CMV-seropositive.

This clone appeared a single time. The chain's CDR3 is CASSALFLQGTTEAFF. Here the CDR3 DNA reads TGCGCCAGCAGCGCCCTATTTCTACAGGGGACCACTGAAGCTTTCTTT. The gene calls are TRBV5-1 and TRBJ1-1, with 7 bases matching TRBD1. This CDR3 has 16 residues. CDR1 is SGHRS and CDR2 is YFSETQ in the germline V gene. V dropped 4 bases and J dropped 4; count of bases not matched to a gene: 13.

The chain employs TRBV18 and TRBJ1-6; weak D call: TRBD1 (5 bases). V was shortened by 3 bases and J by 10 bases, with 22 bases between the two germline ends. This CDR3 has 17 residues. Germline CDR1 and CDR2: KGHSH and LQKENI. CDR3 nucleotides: TGTGCCAGCTCACCTTATCCTGACAGTAGCAGTGCGTCACCCCTCCACTTT. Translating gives CASSPYPDSSSASPLHF.

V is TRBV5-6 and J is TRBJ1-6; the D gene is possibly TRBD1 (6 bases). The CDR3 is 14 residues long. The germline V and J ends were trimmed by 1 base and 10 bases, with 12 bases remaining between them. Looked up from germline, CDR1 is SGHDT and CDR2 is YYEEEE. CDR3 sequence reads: CASSLSGGKSPLHF. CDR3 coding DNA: TGTGCCAGCAGCTTGTCGGGGGGCAAATCACCCCTCCACTTT.

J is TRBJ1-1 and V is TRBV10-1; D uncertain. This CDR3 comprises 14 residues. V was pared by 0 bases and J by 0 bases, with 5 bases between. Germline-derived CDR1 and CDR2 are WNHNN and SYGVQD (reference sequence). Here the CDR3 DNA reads TGCGCCAGCAGTGAGTCGGGCGTGAACACTGAAGCTTTCTTT. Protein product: CASSESGVNTEAFF.

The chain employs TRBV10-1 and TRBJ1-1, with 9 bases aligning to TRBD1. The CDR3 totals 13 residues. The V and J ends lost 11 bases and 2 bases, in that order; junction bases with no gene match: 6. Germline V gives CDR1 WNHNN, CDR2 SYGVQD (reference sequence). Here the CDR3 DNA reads TGCGCCGCAACGGGACAGGGCAACACTGAAGCTTTCTTT. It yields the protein CAATGQGNTEAFF.

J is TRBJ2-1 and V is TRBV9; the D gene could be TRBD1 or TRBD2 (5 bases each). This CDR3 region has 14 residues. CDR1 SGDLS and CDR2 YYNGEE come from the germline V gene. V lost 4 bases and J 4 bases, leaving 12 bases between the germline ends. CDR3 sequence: CASSPRDAYNEQFF. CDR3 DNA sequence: TGTGCCAGCAGCCCCCGGGACGCTTACAATGAGCAGTTCTTC.

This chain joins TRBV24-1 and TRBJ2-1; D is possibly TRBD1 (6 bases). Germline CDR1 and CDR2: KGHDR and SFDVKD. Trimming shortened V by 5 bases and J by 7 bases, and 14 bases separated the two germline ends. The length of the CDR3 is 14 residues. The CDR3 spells CATSAAVQGNEQFF. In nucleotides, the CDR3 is TGTGCCACCAGTGCCGCTGTACAGGGAAATGAGCAGTTCTTC.

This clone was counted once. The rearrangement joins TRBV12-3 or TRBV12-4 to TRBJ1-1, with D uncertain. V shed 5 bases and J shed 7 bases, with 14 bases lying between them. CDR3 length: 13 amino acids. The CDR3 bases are TGTGCCAGCAGTCAAAGGGCGGGCGGTGAAGCTTTCTTT. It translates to CASSQRAGGEAFF.

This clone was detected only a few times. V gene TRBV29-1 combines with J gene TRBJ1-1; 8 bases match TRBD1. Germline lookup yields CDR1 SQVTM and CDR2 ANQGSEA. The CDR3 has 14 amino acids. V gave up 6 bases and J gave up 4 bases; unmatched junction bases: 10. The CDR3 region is CSVVQGAVGTEAFF. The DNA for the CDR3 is TGCAGCGTGGTCCAGGGGGCAGTTGGCACTGAAGCTTTCTTT. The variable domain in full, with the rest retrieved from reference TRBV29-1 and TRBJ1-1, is SAVISQKPSRDICQRGTSLTIQCQVDSQVTMMFWYRQQPGQSLTLIATANQGSEATYESGFVIDKFPISRPNLTFSTLTVSNMSPEDSSIYLCSVVQGAVGTEAFFGQGTRLTVV.

CDR3 region: CASSLAGPSTPYTF. The DNA for the CDR3 is TGTGCCAGCAGCTTAGCGGGCCCAAGTACACCATACACCTTC. V and J are TRBV7-9 and TRBJ1-2; D remains unclear. V shed 0 bases and J shed 11 bases, with 16 bases lying between them. Germline CDR1 is SEHNR and CDR2 is FQNEAQ (reference sequence). This CDR3 spans 14 amino acids. Filled out from reference TRBV7-9 and TRBJ1-2, the complete variable domain reads DTGVSQNPRHKITKRGQNVTFRCDPISEHNRLYWYRQTLGQGPEFLTYFQNEAQLEKSRLLSDRFSAERPKGSFSTLEIQRTEQGDSAMYLCASSLAGPSTPYTFGSGTRLTVV.

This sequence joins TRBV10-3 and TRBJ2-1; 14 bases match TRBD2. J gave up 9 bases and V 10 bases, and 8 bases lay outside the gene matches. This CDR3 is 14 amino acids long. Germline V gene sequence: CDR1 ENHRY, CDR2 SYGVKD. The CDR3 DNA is TGTGCCACCAAGACTAGCGGGGGGGTAGCTGAGCAGTTCTTC. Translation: CATKTSGGVAEQFF.

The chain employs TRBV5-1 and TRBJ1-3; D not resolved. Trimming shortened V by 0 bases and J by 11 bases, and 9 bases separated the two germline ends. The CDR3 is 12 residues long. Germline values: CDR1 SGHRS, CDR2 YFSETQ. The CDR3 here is CASSLDRGAIYF. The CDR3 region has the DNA TGCGCCAGCAGCTTGGACAGAGGTGCCATATATTTT.

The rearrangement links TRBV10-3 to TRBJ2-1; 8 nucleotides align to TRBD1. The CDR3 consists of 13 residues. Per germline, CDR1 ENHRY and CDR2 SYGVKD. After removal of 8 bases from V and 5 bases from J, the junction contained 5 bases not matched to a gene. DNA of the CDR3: TGTGCCATCGAGGGGGACAGGCACAATGAGCAGTTCTTC. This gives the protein CAIEGDRHNEQFF.

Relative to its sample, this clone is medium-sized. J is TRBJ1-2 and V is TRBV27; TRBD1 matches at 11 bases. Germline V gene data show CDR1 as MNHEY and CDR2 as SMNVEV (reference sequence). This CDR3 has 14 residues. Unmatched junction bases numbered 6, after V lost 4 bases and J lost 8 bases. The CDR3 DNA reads TGTGCCAGCAGTTCTACTGGGACAGGGGGAGGCTACACCTTC. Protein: CASSSTGTGGGYTF.

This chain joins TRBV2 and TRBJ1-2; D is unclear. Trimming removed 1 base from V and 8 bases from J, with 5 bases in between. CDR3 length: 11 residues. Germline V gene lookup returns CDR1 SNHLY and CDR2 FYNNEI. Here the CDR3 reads CASSEVRGYTF. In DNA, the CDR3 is TGTGCCAGCAGTGAAGTCCGGGGCTACACCTTC.

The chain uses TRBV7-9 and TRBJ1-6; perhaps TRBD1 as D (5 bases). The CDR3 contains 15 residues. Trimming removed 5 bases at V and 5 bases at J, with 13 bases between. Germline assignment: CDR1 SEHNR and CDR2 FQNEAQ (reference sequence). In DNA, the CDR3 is TGTGCCAGCAGCCCTCAGGGTACGGATAATTCACCCCTCCACTTT. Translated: CASSPQGTDNSPLHF.

The CDR3 DNA is TGCGCCAGCAGCCAGGTGGGACAGGGGAGAGAGCAGTACTTC. Translation: CASSQVGQGREQYF. The J gene is TRBJ2-7, the V gene TRBV5-1; 10 bases map to TRBD1. Germline CDR1 and CDR2: SGHRS and YFSETQ. The CDR3 has 14 residues. After removal of 4 bases from V and 7 bases from J, the junction contained 8 bases not matched to a gene.

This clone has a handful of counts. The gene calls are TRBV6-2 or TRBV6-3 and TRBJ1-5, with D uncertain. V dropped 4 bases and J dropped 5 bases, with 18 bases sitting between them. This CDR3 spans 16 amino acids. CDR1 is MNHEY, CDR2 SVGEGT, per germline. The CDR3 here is CASSFTGRGFDQPQHF. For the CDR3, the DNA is TGTGCCAGCAGTTTTACTGGACGGGGTTTTGATCAGCCCCAGCATTTT.

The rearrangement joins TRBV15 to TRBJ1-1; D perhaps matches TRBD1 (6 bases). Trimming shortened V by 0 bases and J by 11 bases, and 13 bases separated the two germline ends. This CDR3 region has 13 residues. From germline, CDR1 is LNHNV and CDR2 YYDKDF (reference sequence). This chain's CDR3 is CATSRDRGGKAFF. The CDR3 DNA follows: TGTGCCACCAGCAGAGATCGCGGGGGCAAGGCTTTCTTT.

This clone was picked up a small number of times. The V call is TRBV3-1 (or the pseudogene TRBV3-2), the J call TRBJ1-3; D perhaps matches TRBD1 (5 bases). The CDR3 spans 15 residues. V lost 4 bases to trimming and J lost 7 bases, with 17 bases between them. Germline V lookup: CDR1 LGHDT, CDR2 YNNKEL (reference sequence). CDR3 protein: CASSLIGAGRNTIYF. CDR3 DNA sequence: TGTGCCAGCAGCCTAATTGGGGCAGGGAGGAACACCATATATTTT.

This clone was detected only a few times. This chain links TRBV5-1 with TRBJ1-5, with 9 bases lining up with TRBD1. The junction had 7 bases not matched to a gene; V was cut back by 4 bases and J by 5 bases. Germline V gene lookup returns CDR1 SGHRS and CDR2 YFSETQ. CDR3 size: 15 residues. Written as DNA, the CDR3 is TGCGCCAGCAGCCCCTGGACAGGGGAAGATCAGCCCCAGCATTTT. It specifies CASSPWTGEDQPQHF.

In nucleotides, the CDR3 is TGTGCCAGCAGCTTAAAAACGGGGGCAAGTGGCTACACCTTC. Encoded protein: CASSLKTGASGYTF. The chain recombines TRBV7-8 with TRBJ1-2; D perhaps matches TRBD1 (6 bases). This CDR3 is 14 amino acids long. Germline CDR1 is SGHVS and CDR2 is FQNEAQ. The V end lost 2 bases, the J end lost 7 bases, and 14 bases lay between the germline ends.